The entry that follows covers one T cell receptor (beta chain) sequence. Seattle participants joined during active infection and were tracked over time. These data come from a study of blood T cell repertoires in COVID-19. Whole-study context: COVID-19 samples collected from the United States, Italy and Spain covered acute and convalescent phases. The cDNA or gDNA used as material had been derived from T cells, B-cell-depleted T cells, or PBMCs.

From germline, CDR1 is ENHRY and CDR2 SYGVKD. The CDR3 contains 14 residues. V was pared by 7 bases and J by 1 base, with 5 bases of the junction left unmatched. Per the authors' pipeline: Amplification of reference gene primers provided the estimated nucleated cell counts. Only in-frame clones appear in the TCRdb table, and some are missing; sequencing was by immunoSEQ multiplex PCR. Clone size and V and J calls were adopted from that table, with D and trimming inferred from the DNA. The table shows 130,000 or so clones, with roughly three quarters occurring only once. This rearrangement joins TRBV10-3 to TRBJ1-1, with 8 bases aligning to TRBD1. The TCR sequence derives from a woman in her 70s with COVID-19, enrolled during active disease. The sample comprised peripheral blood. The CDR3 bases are TGTGCCATCACTGACAGGGGCCGGAACACTGAAGCTTTCTTT. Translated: CAITDRGRNTEAFF.